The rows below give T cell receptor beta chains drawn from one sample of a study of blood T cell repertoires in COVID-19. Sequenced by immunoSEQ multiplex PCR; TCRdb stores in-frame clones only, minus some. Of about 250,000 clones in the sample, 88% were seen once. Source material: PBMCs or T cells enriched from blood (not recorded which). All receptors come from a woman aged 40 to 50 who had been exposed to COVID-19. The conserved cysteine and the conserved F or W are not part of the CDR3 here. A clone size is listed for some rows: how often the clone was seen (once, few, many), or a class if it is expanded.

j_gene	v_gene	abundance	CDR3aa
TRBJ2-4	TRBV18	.	ASSPLTGPAAKNIQY
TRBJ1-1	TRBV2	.	AISGNLNTEAF
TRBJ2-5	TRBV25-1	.	ASSELKTVQETQY
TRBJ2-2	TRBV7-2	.	ASSRGLHTGELF
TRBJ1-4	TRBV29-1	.	SVTDNNEKLF
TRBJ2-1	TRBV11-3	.	ASSGWDRGGYNEQF
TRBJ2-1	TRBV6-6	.	ASSSGQQGRGGSYNEQF
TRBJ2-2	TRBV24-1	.	ATSLGGVDTGELF
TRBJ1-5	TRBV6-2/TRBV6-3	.	ASSRTGGGNQPQH
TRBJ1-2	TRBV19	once	ATARSQGVYGYT
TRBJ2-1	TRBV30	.	ACSLLRDEQF
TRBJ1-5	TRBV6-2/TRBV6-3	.	ASSYNRGTEGQH
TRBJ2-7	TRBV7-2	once	ASSWEKGYEQY
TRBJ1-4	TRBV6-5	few	ASSPGTGEAEKLF
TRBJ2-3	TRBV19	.	ASRSGGASDTQY
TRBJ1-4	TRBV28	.	ASSLTGAGEKLF
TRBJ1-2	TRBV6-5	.	ASSSTWTGTGYT
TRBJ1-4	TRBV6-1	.	ASSERRTGVINEKLF